This T cell receptor beta chain was retrieved from a study of identical twins (dated by TCRdb to 2016 to 2017). Broadly, across the study: To test whether fetal clonotypes persist, the study used deep sequencing on TCR alpha and beta repertoires from monozygotic twins, unrelated adults of various ages, and cord blood. To rule out contamination, replicate twin experiments were performed at different times with different library preparation protocols.

All donors were healthy Caucasians. The study also sequenced three unrelated non-twin adults: a male aged 18 to 30, a male aged 50 to 59 and a female aged 50 to 59. Miltenyi CD45RO+ enrichment and human naive T-cell isolation kits were used to isolate memory (CD45RO+) and naive T cells from PBMC. General study outcomes and caveats: Compared with coincidental sharing between unrelated individuals, out-of-frame TCR alpha sequences shared between twins had an excess of sequences with low generation probability. Excess twin sharing in beta out-of-frame sequences was weaker because fewer shared sequences lowered the signal-to-noise ratio. Zero-insertion analyses could be partly confounded by invariant T cells such as MAIT and iNKT, though diverse VJ usage argued against such confounding for most clonotypes. In monozygotic twins, recombination models systematically underestimated out-of-frame TCR alpha sharing, but the models matched the sharing seen between unrelated individuals. Abundant cord blood beta clonotypes had fewer insertions, young adult naive repertoires showed a similar but weaker trend, and memory repertoires showed no such trend. Conclusions relied on cross-sectional statistical analysis, since the same donors could not be followed over many years.

This clonotype showed up just a few times. Its antigen is unknown. No base quality information exists; no much larger clone differs at one position. Receptors were amplified or captured by 5' RACE. Sequencer: Illumina HiSeq 2000. A universal primer binding site was added through template switching, and the final cDNA carried a unique molecular identifier so that TCR cDNA molecules could be counted accurately. First-strand cDNA for TCR alpha and beta chains was synthesized from specific primers in the conserved constant-segment region. To control for contamination, every cDNA library was double barcoded, receiving both a SMART-Mk sample barcode and Illumina barcodes. TruSeq adapter sequences along with Illumina sample barcodes were introduced in two successive PCR steps. Sequencing of the TCR alpha and beta cDNA libraries was done on the Illumina HiSeq platform using custom primers. In the source study's methods: MiGEC was used to process raw reads and extract unique molecular identifiers, and MiXCR was used to find CDR3 positions. For each individual, recombination models were inferred using an EM algorithm with the repgenHMM and IGoR tools. Shared clonotypes were analyzed with the tcR package in R, and sharing was normalized by the product of cloneset sizes. To study raw recombination free of thymic and clonal selection effects, out-of-frame nonproductive sequences were analyzed. TCRdb reprocessed the public reads (quality trimming at Q25 with fastp, clone calling with MiXCR) and kept in-frame beta chains. Entries that share a CDR3 protein sequence are merged under the most common genes and DNA. The V and J calls here are based on TCRdb, not the publication. A total of some 330,000 distinct CDR3 sequences appear in this sample, approximately 9.1% of them only once. The ten top clones hold around 8.6% of the sample.

Taken from the germline V gene, the CDR1 and CDR2 loops are KGHDR and SFDVKD. The CDR3 has 13 amino acids, counting the end cysteine and valine. CDR3 DNA only is kept here, 39 bases in frame from base 1. V lost 0 bases and J lost 3 bases; the stretch between them is 5 bases long. Sequencing was performed on naive T cells sorted from blood. Explained via the paper, the cell subset or site label denotes: cells isolated with a human naive T-cell isolation kit. This TCR derives from a woman between 45 and 65 years old in good health. Here the chain combines TRBV24-1 and TRBJ2-7, with no D gene named confidently. The nucleotides are TGTGCCACCAGTGATTTGGCGGACTACGAGCAGTACGTC. Its protein is CATSDLADYEQYV.